This T cell receptor beta chain was identified in a study of cytomegalovirus exposure and HLA in healthy donors. The study's findings and limits: In a later analysis, specific HLA alleles were associated with 15,000 to 20,000 TCR beta sequences at a 0.05 false discovery rate.

On this clone itself: Its antigen is unknown.

The PCR used 60 Vbeta and 13 Jbeta primers. The method was immunoSEQ multiplex PCR; TCRdb's version includes in-frame clones alone and lacks a portion of them. The table has 150,000 to 200,000 clones, 77% seen once; the top ten hold about 1.5%. Germline V CDR1 and CDR2: SGHTA, FQGNSA. The CDR3 is 17 residues long. V dropped 5 bases and J dropped 3 bases, with 23 bases sitting between them. The receptor comes from a woman in her twenties or thirties in good health and CMV-seropositive. The chain links TRBV7-2 to TRBJ2-7, with TRBD1 as a possible D gene (6 bases). Material for sequencing was PBMCs. CDR3 amino acids: CASSETGYSTSYYEQYF. The CDR3, as DNA: TGTGCCAGCAGCGAAACAGGGTATTCCACATCTTACTACGAGCAGTACTTC.